This T cell receptor (beta chain) emerged from a study of blood T cells in healthy people across ages. Germline CDR1 reads MNHEY; CDR2 reads SVGAGI. With 6 bases clipped from V and 4 bases from J, the junction kept 6 bases outside the gene matches. This CDR3 contains 14 residues. A second about 6 to 11 cycle PCR used barcoded and J-beta primers. TCRdb used MiXCR to reprocess the 5' RACE reads, holding one entry per CDR3 protein. The sample has nearly 1 million distinct CDR3 sequences, roughly 47% seen once. This clonotype was seen ten or more times. The TCR was taken from a woman aged 60-75 years in good health. Source material: blood. The chain employs TRBV6-5 and TRBJ2-7, with 10 bases matching TRBD1. CDR3: CASSLGQGLYEQYF. CDR3 bases: TGTGCCAGCAGCTTGGGACAGGGGTTATACGAGCAGTACTTC.